This note documents a single T cell receptor beta chain sequence. The protocol was immunoSEQ multiplex PCR, while the TCRdb copy is restricted to in-frame clones and leaves out a portion. The sample shows 27,000 or so clones, around 84% of them seen only once. There are 15 residues in the CDR3. V dropped 6 bases and J dropped 2; count of bases not matched to a gene: 9. CDR1 is SNHLY, CDR2 FYNNEI, per germline. This sample was taken from a study of PD-L1 blockade in urothelial cancer. The origin of this receptor is a middle-aged man with urothelial cancer. Source: PBMCs, taken around atezolizumab (anti-PD-L1) treatment. The chain couples TRBV2 to TRBJ2-7; 8 bases agree with TRBD1. CDR3 bases: TGTGCCAGCAGGTGGGACAGGCGCCCGACCTACGAGCAGTACTTC. This codes for CASRWDRRPTYEQYF.